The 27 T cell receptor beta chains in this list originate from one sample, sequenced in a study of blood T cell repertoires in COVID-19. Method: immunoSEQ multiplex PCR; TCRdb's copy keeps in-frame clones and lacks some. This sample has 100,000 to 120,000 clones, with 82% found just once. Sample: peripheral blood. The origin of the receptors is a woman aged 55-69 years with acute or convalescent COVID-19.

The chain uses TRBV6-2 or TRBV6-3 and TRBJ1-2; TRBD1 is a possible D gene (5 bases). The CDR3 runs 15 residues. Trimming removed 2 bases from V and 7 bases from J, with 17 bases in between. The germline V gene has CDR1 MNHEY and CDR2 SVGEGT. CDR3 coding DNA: TGTGCCAGCAGTTACCCCCCGCAGGGAGGAGGTGGCTACACCTTC. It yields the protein CASSYPPQGGGGYTF.

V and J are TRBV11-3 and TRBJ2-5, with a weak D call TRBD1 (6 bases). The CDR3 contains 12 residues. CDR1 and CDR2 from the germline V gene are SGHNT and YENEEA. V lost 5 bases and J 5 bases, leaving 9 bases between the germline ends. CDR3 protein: CASSPRGETQYF. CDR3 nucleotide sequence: TGTGCCAGCAGCCCGAGGGGGGAGACCCAGTACTTC.

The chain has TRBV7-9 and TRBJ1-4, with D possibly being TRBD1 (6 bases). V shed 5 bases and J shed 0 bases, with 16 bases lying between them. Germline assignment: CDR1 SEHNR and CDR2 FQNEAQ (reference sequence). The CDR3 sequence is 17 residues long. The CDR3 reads CASSLRGGAATNEKLFF. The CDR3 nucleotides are TGTGCCAGCAGCCTCCGGGGGGGGGCAGCAACTAATGAAAAACTGTTTTTT.

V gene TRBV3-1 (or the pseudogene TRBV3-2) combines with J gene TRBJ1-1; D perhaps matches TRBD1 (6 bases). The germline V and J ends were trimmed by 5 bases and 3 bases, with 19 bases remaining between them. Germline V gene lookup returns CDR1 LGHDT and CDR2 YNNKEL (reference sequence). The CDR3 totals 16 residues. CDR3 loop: CASSSLMGAGDTEAFF. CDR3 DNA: TGTGCCAGCAGCTCCCTCATGGGGGCTGGGGACACTGAAGCTTTCTTT.

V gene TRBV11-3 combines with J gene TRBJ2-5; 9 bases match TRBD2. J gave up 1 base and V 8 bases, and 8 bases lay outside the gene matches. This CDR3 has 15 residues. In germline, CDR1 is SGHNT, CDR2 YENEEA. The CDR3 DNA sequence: TGTGCCAGCCACCCGAGGGGACTAGCCCAAGAGACCCAGTACTTC. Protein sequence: CASHPRGLAQETQYF.

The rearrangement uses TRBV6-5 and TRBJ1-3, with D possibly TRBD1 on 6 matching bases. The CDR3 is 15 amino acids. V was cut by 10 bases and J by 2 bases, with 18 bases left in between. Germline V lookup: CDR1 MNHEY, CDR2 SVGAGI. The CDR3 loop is CATSPGTLTGNTIYF. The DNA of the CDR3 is TGTGCCACCTCGCCAGGGACACTAACTGGAAACACCATATATTTT.

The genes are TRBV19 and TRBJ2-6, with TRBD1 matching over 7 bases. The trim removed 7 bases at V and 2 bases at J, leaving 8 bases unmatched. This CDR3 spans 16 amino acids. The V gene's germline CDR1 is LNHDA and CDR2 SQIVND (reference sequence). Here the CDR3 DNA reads TGTGCCAGTATTCCGGGACAGTTTACTGGGGCCAACGTCCTGACTTTC. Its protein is CASIPGQFTGANVLTF.

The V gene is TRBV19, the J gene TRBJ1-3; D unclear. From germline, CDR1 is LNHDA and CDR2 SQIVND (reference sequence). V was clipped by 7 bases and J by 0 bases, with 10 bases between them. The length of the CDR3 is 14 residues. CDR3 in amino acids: CASTEQSSGNTIYF. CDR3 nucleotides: TGTGCCAGTACCGAACAGTCCTCTGGAAACACCATATATTTT. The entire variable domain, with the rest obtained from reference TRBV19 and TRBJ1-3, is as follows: DGGITQSPKYLFRKEGQNVTLSCEQNLNHDAMYWYRQDPGQGLRLIYYSQIVNDFQKGDIAEGYSVSREKKESFPLTVTSAQKNPTAFYLCASTEQSSGNTIYFGEGSWLTVV.

The CDR3 is CASSQDPWTSGGAFTGELFF. DNA of the CDR3: TGTGCCAGCAGCCAAGATCCCTGGACTAGCGGGGGGGCCTTTACCGGGGAGCTGTTTTTT. V is TRBV3-1 (or the pseudogene TRBV3-2) and J is TRBJ2-2; 15 bases align to TRBD2. The CDR3 spans 20 residues. From germline, CDR1 is LGHDT and CDR2 YNNKEL (reference sequence). V shed 0 bases, J shed 5 bases, and the junction held 10 bases outside the gene matches.

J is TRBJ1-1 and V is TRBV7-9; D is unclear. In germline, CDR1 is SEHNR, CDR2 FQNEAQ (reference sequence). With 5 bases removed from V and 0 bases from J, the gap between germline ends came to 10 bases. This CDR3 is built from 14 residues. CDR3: CASSPSSMNTEAFF. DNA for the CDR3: TGTGCCAGCAGCCCCAGTTCAATGAACACTGAAGCTTTCTTT.

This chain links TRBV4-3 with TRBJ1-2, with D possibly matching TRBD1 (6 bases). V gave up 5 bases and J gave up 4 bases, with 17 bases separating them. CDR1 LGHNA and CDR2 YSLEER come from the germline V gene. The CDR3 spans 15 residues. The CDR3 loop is CASSKAGGDGYGYTF. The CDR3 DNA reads TGCGCCAGCAGCAAAGCGGGGGGCGATGGCTATGGCTACACCTTC.

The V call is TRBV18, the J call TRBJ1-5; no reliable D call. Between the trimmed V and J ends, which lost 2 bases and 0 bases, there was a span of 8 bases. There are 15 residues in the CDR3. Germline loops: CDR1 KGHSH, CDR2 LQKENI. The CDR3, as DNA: TGTGCCAGCTCACCATCCGGGAATAGCAATCAGCCCCAGCATTTT. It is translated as CASSPSGNSNQPQHF.

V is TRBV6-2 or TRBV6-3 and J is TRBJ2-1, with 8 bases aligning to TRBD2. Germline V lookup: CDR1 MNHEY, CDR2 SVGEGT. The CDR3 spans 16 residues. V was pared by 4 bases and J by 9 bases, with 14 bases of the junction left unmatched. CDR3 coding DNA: TGTGCCAGCAGTTCTACACCAGGACTAGCCCTAGGTGAGCAGTTCTTC. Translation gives CASSSTPGLALGEQFF.

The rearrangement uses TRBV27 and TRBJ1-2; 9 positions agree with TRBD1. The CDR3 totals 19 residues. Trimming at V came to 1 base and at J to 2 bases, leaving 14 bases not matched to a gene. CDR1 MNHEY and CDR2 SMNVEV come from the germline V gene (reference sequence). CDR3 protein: CASSLYSNRNRGRNYGYTF. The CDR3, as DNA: TGTGCCAGCAGTTTATACTCGAACCGCAACAGGGGGCGAAACTATGGCTACACCTTC.

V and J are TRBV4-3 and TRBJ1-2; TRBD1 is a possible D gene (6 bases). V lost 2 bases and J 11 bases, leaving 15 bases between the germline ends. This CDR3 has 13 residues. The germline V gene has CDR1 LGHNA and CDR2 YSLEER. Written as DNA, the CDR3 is TGCGCCAGCAGCCAACCGGACAGCCCCACGTACACCTTC. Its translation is CASSQPDSPTYTF.

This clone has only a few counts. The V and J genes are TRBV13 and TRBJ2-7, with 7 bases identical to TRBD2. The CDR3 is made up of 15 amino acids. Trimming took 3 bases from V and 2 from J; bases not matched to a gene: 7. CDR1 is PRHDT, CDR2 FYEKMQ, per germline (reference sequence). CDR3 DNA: TGTGCCAGCAGCTTGGGCGGGGGTTTTACCTACGAGCAGTACTTC. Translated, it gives CASSLGGGFTYEQYF.

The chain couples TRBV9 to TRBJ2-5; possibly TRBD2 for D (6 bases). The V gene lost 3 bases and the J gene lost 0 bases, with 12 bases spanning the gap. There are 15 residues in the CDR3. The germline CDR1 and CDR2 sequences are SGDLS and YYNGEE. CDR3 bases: TGTGCCAGCAGCGGGAGGGCCGGCCACCAAGAGACCCAGTACTTC. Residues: CASSGRAGHQETQYF.

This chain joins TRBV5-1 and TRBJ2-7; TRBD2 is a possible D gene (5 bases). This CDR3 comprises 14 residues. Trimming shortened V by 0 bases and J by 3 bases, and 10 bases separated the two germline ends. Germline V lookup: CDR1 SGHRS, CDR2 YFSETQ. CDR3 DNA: TGCGCCAGCAGCTTGGCCCCGGAGGTCTACGAGCAGTACTTC. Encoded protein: CASSLAPEVYEQYF. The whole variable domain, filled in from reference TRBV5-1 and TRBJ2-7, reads KAGVTQTPRYLIKTRGQQVTLSCSPISGHRSVSWYQQTPGQGLQFLFEYFSETQRNKGNFPGRFSGRQFSNSRSEMNVSTLELGDSALYLCASSLAPEVYEQYFGPGTRLTVT.

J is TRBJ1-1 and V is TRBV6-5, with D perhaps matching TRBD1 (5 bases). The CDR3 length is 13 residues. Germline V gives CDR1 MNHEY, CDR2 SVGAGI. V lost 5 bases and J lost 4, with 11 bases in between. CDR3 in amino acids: CASSPWGGTEAFF. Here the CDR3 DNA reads TGTGCCAGCAGTCCATGGGGCGGCACTGAAGCTTTCTTT.

CDR3 protein: CASSYSVTASYEQYF. Here the CDR3 DNA reads TGTGCCAGCAGTTACTCAGTGACAGCCTCCTACGAGCAGTACTTC. The gene calls are TRBV6-5 and TRBJ2-7; D perhaps matches TRBD1 (5 bases). This CDR3 is 15 amino acids long. Trimming removed 0 bases from V and 0 bases from J, with 9 bases in between. CDR1 and CDR2 from the germline V gene are MNHEY and SVGAGI.

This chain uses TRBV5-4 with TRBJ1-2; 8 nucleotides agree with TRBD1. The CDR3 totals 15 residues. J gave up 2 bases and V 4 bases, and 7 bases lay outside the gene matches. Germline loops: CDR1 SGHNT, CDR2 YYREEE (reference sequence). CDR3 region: CASSAGQGYNYGYTF. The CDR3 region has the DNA TGTGCCAGCAGCGCTGGACAGGGTTACAACTATGGCTACACCTTC.

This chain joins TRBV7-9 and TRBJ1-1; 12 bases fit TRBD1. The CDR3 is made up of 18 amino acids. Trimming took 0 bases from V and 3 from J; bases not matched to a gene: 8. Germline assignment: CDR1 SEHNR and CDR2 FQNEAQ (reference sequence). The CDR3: CASSLAGTGGVMDTEAFF. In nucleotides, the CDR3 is TGTGCCAGCAGCTTAGCCGGGACAGGGGGCGTAATGGACACTGAAGCTTTCTTT.

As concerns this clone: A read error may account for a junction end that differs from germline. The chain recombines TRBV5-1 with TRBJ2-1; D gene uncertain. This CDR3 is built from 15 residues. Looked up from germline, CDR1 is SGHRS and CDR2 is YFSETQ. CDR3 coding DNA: TGCGCCAGCAGCTTGATTGGTAGCTCCAACAATGAGCAGTTCTTC. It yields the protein CASSLIGSSNNEQFF.

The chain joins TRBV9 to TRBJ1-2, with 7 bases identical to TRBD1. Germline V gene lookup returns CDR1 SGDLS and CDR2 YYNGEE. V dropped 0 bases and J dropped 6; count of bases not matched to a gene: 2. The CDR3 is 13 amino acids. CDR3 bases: TGTGCCAGCAGCGTAGAGACAGGGCATGGCTACACCTTC. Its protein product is CASSVETGHGYTF.

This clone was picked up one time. The chain's CDR3 is CASAPRQYGYTF. The CDR3 DNA is TGTGCCAGCGCCCCGAGACAGTATGGCTACACCTTC. This chain joins TRBV7-7 and TRBJ1-2, with D perhaps TRBD1 (5 bases). With 8 bases removed from V and 5 bases from J, the gap between germline ends came to 12 bases. Germline CDR1 and CDR2: SSHAT and FNYEAQ (reference sequence). The CDR3 has 12 residues.

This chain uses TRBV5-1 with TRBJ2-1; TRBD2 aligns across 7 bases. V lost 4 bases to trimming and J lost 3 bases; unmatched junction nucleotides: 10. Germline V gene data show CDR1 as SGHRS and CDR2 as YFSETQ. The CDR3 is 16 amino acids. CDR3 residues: CASSALTAGDYNEQFF. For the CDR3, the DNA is TGCGCCAGCAGCGCCCTCACGGCGGGGGACTACAATGAGCAGTTCTTC. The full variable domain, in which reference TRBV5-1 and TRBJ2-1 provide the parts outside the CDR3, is KAGVTQTPRYLIKTRGQQVTLSCSPISGHRSVSWYQQTPGQGLQFLFEYFSETQRNKGNFPGRFSGRQFSNSRSEMNVSTLELGDSALYLCASSALTAGDYNEQFFGPGTRLTVL.

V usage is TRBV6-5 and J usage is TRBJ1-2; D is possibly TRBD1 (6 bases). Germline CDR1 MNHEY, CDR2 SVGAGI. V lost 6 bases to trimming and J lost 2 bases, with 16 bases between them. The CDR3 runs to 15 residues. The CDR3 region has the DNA TGTGCCAGCAGCCGCTCCGGGGGGCTGAACTATGGCTACACCTTC. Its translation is CASSRSGGLNYGYTF.